The rows below give T cell receptor beta chains drawn from one sample of a study of Graves' ophthalmopathy and Graves' hyperthyroidism. TCRdb redid the calling of the multiplex PCR reads with MiXCR, one entry per CDR3 protein. In the table there are about 380,000 distinct CDR3 sequences, 15% of which are singletons. Sequencing input: peripheral blood. The receptors were sampled from a woman aged 18-30 years with stable Graves' hyperthyroidism. Each CDR3 is given without its conserved first and last residue. A D gene is named only where the DNA matches it firmly. The listing skips clone size in some rows; elsewhere it reads once, few, many or a size class.

v_gene,j_gene,d_gene,abundance,CDR3aa
TRBV6-5,TRBJ2-2,TRBD1,few,ASSYLTTGAPGELF
TRBV29-1,TRBJ1-2,TRBD1,many,SVEDRRDRKLNYGYT
TRBV10-1,TRBJ1-1,-,many,ASSESMGSGNTEAF
TRBV27,TRBJ1-6,-,many,ASSTLTPSLARSPLH
TRBV12-3/TRBV12-4,TRBJ1-2,-,many,ASSFPGGGYT
TRBV7-8,TRBJ1-2,-,many,ASSLGALGGYT
TRBV24-1,TRBJ2-5,TRBD2,many,ATSGSSSGGQETQY
TRBV20-1,TRBJ2-5,TRBD1,many,SASGTGHQETQY
TRBV12-3/TRBV12-4,TRBJ1-1,TRBD1,many,ASFRTGMNTEAF
TRBV6-1,TRBJ2-4,-,-,ASVREIAKNIQY
TRBV6-2/TRBV6-3,TRBJ1-6,TRBD1,many,ASITGAADSPLH
TRBV15,TRBJ1-1,-,many,ATSRDRDSEAF
TRBV20-1,TRBJ2-7,-,many,SARGRHQY
TRBV29-1,TRBJ1-5,-,many,SVGPPGEFPYSNQPQH
TRBV5-6,TRBJ2-5,-,many,ASSYWGGRETQY
TRBV12-3/TRBV12-4,TRBJ2-2,TRBD1,many,ASSPLDRYTGELF
TRBV4-1,TRBJ1-1,TRBD1,few,ASSPPATGGWGTEAF
TRBV10-3,TRBJ2-7,-,many,AITMDSSYEQY
TRBV6-1,TRBJ1-2,TRBD1,many,ASSPDRLYGYT
TRBV6-5,TRBJ1-2,-,many,ASSSRDLDYGYT
TRBV29-1,TRBJ2-7,-,many,SVDGGMYEQY
TRBV12-3/TRBV12-4,TRBJ1-1,-,many,ASSFLSGTEAF
TRBV11-2,TRBJ2-7,-,-,ASSLSSRVEQQY
TRBV27,TRBJ1-5,TRBD1,many,ASSPWTGGSNQPQH
TRBV4-1,TRBJ1-1,TRBD1,many,ASSQAPRTGRNSEAF
TRBV7-9,TRBJ2-2,-,many,ASNRRESLTGELF
TRBV12-5,TRBJ2-7,-,few,ASGPRTYSYEQY
TRBV7-2,TRBJ1-5,-,many,ASSLAGDLSNQPQH
TRBV3-1,TRBJ2-2,TRBD1,-,ASSTTGVPGELF
TRBV18,TRBJ2-5,-,-,ASSPLSGVKETQY
TRBV11-2,TRBJ1-3,TRBD1,many,ASSSDTHRGLTNTIY
TRBV5-1,TRBJ2-1,TRBD1,-,ASSLEGAGRNEQF
TRBV12-3/TRBV12-4,TRBJ2-5,-,many,ASRVNQETQY
TRBV24-1,TRBJ1-3,TRBD1,few,ATSDPGQGAGNTIY
TRBV6-1,TRBJ2-5,-,-,ASSKDGTLETQY
TRBV6-5,TRBJ2-7,-,many,ASSYQGEQY
TRBV7-2,TRBJ2-7,TRBD1,many,ASSLDRGSYEQY
TRBV6-1,TRBJ2-2,TRBD1,many,ASSPTGAGELF
TRBV4-1,TRBJ2-7,-,many,ASSQAIDGYEQY
TRBV6-2/TRBV6-3,TRBJ1-1,-,many,ASSYGLSRGYTEAF
TRBV24-1,TRBJ1-1,-,many,ATRPAENTEAF
TRBV24-1,TRBJ1-2,-,many,ATSDSLDGSYGYT
TRBV6-2/TRBV6-3,TRBJ1-5,TRBD1,many,ASRTPGTGTNQPQH
TRBV11-2,TRBJ2-6,-,few,ASSLVRGTSSGANVLT
TRBV19,TRBJ1-1,-,many,ASSIRPGRAMNTEAF